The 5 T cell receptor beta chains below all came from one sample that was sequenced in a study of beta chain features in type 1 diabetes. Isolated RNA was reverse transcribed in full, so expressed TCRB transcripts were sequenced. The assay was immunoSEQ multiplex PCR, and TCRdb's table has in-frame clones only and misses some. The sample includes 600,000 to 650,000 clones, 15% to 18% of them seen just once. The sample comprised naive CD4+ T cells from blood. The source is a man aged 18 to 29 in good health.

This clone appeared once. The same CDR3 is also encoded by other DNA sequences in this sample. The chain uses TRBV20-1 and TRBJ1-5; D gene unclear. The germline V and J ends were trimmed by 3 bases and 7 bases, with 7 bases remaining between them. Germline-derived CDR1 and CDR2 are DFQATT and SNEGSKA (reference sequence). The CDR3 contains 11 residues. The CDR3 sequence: CSARAGQPQHF. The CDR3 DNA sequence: TGCAGTGCTAGGGCTGGCCAGCCCCAGCATTTT.

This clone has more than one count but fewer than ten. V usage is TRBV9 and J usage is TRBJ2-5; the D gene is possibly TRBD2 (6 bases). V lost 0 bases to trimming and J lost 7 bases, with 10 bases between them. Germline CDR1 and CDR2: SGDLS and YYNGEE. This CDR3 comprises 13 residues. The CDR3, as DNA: TGTGCCAGCAGCGTAGACGGGAGCGGGACCCAGTACTTC. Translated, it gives CASSVDGSGTQYF.

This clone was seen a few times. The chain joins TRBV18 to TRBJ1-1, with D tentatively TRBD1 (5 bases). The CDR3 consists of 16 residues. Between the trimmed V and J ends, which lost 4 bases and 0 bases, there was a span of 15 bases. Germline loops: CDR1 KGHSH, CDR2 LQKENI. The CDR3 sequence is CASSLRQGGMNTEAFF. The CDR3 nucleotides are TGTGCCAGCTCACTCCGCCAGGGTGGGATGAACACTGAAGCTTTCTTT. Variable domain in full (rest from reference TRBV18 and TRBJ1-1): NAGVMQNPRHLVRRRGQEARLRCSPMKGHSHVYWYRQLPEEGLKFMVYLQKENIIDESGMPKERFSAEFPKEGPSILRIQQVVRGDSAAYFCASSLRQGGMNTEAFFGQGTRLTVV.

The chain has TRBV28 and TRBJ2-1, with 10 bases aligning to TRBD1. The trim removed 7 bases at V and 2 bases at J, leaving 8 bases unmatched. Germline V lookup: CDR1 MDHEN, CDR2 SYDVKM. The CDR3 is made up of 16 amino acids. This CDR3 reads CASNTPGQGAYNEQFF. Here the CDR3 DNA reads TGTGCCAGCAACACTCCCGGACAGGGGGCCTACAATGAGCAGTTCTTC. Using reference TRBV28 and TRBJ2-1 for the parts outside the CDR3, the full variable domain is DVKVTQSSRYLVKRTGEKVFLECVQDMDHENMFWYRQDPGLGLRLIYFSYDVKMKEKGDIPEGYSVSREKKERFSLILESASTNQTSMYLCASNTPGQGAYNEQFFGPGTRLTVL.

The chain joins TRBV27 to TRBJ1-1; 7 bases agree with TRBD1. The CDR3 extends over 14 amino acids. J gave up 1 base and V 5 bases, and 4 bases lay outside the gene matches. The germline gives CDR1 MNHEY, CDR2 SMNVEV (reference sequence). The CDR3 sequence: CASSLRDRNTEAFF. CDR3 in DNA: TGTGCCAGCAGTCTCCGGGACAGGAACACTGAAGCTTTCTTT.